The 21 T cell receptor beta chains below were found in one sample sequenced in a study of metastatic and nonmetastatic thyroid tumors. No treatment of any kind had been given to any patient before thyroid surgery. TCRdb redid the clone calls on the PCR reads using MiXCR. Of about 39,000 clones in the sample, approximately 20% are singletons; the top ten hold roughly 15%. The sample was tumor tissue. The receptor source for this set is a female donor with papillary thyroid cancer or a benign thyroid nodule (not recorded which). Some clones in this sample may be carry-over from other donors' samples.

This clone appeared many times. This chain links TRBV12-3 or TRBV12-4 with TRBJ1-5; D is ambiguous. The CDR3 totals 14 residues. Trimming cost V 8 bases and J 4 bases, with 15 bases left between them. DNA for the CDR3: TGTGCCAGCGGTAGAGGGAATAGGAATCAGCCCCAGCATTTT. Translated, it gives CASGRGNRNQPQHF.

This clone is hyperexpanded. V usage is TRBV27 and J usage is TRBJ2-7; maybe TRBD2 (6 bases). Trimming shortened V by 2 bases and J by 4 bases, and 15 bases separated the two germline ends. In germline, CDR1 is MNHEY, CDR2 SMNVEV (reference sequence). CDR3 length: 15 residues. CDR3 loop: CASSLGAGLTYEQYF. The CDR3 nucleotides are TGTGCCAGCAGTTTAGGGGCTGGACTAACGTACGAGCAGTACTTC.

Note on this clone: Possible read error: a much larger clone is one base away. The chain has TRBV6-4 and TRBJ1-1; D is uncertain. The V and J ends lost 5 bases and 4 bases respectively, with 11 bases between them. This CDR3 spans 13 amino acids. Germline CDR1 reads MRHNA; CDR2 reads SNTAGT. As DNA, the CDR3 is TGTGCCAGCAGTATTCAAGGCGGCACTGAAGCTTTCTTT. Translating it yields CASSIQGGTEAFF.

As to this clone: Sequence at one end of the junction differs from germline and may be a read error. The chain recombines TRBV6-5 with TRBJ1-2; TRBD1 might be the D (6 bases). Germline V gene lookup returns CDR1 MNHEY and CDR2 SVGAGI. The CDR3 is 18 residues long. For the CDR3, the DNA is TGTGCCAGCAGTTACGCAGGGACGGACAGATCATCTAACTACGGCTACACCTTC. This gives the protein CASSYAGTDRSSNYGYTF.

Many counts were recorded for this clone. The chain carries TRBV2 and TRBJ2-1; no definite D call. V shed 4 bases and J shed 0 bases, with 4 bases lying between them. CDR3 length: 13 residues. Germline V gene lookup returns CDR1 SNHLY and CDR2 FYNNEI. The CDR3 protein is CASSGTSYNEQFF. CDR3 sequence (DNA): TGTGCCAGCAGTGGGACCTCCTACAATGAGCAGTTCTTC.

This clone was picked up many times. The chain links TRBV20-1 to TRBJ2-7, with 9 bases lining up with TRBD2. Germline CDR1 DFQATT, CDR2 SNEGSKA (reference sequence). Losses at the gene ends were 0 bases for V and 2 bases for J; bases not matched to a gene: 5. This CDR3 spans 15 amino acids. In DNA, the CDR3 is TGCAGTGCTAGAGATCCGACTAGCGGTCCCTACGAGCAGTACTTC. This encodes CSARDPTSGPYEQYF.

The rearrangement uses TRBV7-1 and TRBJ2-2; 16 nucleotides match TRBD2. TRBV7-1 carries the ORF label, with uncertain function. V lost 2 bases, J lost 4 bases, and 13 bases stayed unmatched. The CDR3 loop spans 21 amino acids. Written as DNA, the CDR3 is TGTGCCAGCAGCTCAAGCCCCCGGGGACTAGCGGGGGGGCTAGGCACCGGGGAGCTGTTTTTT. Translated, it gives CASSSSPRGLAGGLGTGELFF.

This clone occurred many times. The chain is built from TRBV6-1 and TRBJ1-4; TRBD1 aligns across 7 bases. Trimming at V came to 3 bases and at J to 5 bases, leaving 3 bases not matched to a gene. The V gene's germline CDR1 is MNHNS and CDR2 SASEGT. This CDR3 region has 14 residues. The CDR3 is CASSDSQGNEKLFF. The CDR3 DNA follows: TGTGCCAGCAGTGACTCACAGGGGAATGAAAAACTGTTTTTT.

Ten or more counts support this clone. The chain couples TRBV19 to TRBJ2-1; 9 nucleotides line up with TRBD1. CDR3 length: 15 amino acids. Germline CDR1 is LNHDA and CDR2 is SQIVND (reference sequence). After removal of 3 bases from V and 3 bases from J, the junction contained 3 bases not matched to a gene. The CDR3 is CASSIGQGNYNEQFF. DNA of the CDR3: TGTGCCAGTAGTATTGGACAGGGGAACTACAATGAGCAGTTCTTC.

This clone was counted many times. The CDR3 bases are TGTGCCAGCAGCCAAGAATCCGGACAGGGAATTAGCTACACCTTC. Protein: CASSQESGQGISYTF. The chain has TRBV4-2 and TRBJ1-2, with 8 bases lining up with TRBD1. The CDR3 runs 15 residues. V trimming: 0 bases; J trimming: 9 bases; junction bases outside the gene matches: 9. The germline V gene encodes CDR1 LGHNA and CDR2 YNFKEQ.

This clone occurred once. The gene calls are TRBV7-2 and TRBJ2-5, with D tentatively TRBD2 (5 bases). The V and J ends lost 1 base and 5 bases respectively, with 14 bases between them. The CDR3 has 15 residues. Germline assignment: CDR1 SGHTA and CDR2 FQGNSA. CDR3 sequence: CASSLVSSRVETQYF. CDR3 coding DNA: TGTGCCAGCAGCTTAGTGTCTAGCCGAGTCGAGACCCAGTACTTC. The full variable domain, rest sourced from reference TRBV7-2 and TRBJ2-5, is GAGVSQSPSNKVTEKGKDVELRCDPISGHTALYWYRQSLGQGLEFLIYFQGNSAPDKSGLPSDRFSAERTGGSVSTLTIQRTQQEDSAVYLCASSLVSSRVETQYFGPGTRLLVL.

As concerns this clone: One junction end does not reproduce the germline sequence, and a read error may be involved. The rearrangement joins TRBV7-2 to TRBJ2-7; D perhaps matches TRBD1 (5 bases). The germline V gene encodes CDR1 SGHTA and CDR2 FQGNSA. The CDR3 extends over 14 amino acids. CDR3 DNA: TGTGTCAGCAGCTTTAACAGGCTTACCTACGAGCAGTACTTC. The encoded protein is CVSSFNRLTYEQYF.

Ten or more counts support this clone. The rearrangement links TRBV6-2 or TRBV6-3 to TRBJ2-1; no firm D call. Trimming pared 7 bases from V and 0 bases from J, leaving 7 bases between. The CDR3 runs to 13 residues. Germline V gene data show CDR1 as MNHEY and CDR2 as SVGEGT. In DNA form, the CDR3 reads TGTGCCAGCACCATGGACTCCTACAATGAGCAGTTCTTC. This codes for CASTMDSYNEQFF.

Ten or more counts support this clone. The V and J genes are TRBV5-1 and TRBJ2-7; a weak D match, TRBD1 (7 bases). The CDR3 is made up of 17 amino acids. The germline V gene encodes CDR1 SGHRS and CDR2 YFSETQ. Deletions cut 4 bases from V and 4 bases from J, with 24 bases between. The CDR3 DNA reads TGCGCCAGCAGCCCACGGGGGACCGGGACAGCAAATTACGAGCAGTACTTC. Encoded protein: CASSPRGTGTANYEQYF.

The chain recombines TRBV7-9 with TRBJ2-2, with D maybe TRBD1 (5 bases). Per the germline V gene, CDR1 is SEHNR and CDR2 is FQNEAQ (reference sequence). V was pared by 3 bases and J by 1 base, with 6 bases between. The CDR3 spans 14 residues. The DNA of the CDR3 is TGTGCCAGCAGCTTCAGGGAGAACACCGGGGAGCTGTTTTTT. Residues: CASSFRENTGELFF.

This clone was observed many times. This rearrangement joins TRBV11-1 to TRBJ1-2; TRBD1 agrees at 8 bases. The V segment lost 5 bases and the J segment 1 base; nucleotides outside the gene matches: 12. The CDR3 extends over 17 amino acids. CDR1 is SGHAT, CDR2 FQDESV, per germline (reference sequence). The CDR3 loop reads CASSPLFRDRSNYGYTF. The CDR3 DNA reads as TGTGCCAGCAGCCCCCTCTTCCGGGACAGGAGTAACTATGGCTACACCTTC.

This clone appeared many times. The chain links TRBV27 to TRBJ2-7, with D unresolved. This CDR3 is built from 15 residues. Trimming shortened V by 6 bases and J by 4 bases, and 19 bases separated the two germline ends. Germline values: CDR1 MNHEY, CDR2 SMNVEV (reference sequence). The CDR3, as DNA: TGTGCCAGCAGGCCCCGAGCAATTCTTCAATACGAGCAGTACTTC. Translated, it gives CASRPRAILQYEQYF.

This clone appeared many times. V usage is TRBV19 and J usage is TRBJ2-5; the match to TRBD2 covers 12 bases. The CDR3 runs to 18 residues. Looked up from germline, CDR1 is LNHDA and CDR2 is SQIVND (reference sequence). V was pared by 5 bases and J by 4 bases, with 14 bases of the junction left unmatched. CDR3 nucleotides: TGTGCCAGTAGTCGACTAGCGGGAGTTCCCCGAGGGGGAGAGACCCAGTACTTC. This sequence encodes CASSRLAGVPRGGETQYF.

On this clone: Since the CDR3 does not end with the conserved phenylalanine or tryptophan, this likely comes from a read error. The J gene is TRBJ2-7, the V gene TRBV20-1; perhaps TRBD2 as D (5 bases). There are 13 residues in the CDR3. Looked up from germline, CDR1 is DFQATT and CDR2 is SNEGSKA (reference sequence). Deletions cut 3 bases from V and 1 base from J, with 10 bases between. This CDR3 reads CSASVRTSYEQYL. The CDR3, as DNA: TGCAGTGCTAGCGTTAGGACTTCCTACGAGCAGTACTTA.

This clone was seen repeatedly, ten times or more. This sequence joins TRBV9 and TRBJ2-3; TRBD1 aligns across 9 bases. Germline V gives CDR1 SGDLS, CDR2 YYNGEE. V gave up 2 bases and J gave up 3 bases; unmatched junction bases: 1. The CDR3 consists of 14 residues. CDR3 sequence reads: CASSVGQGTDTQYF. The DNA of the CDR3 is TGTGCCAGCAGCGTGGGACAGGGAACAGATACGCAGTATTTT. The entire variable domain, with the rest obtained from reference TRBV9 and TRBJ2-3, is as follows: DSGVTQTPKHLITATGQRVTLRCSPRSGDLSVYWYQQSLDQGLQFLIQYYNGEERAKGNILERFSAQQFPDLHSELNLSSLELGDSALYFCASSVGQGTDTQYFGPGTRLTVL.

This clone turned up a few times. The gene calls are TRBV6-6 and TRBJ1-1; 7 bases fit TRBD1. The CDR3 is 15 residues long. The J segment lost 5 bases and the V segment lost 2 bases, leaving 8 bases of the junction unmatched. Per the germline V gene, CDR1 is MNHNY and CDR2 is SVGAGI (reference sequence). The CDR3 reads CASSYGAGGRTEAFF. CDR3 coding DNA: TGTGCCAGCAGTTACGGGGCAGGGGGAAGAACTGAAGCTTTCTTT.